A selection of T cell receptor beta chains follows, all from one sample in a study of OX40 agonist ivuxolimab in advanced cancers. Assay: immunoSEQ multiplex PCR; the TCRdb copy retains only in-frame clones and omits some. The table has roughly 46,000 clones, roughly 88% seen once. Sample: CD4+ or CD8+ T cells sorted from blood, taken in a trial of the OX40 agonist ivuxolimab. These receptors were collected from an adult with an advanced solid tumor such as melanoma, head and neck, liver or kidney cancer. Each CDR3 is given with its conserved first and last residue. D genes are given only for firm matches. For some rows the clone size is stated as once, few or many, or as a class when expanded; others skip it.

D gene,V gene,clone size,J gene,CDR3 protein,CDR3 DNA
NA,TRBV5-8,once,TRBJ1-2,CASSLEGLHYGYTF,TGTGCCAGCAGCTTGGAGGGGCTGCACTATGGCTACACCTTC
TRBD2,TRBV18,NA,TRBJ2-5,CASSPPASGIGETQYF,TGTGCCAGCTCACCACCGGCTAGCGGGATCGGTGAGACCCAGTACTTC
NA,TRBV5-1,NA,TRBJ1-1,CASSLVGAGTEAFF,TGCGCCAGCAGCTTGGTCGGGGCGGGCACTGAAGCTTTCTTT
NA,TRBV5-1,many,TRBJ2-7,CASTVNGGSYEQYF,TGCGCCAGCACCGTAAACGGTGGCTCCTACGAGCAGTACTTC
NA,TRBV4-3,once,TRBJ1-1,CASSQSSGRGGTEAFF,TGCGCCAGCAGCCAATCCTCAGGGCGGGGTGGGACTGAAGCTTTCTTT
NA,TRBV13,NA,TRBJ2-3,CASGAERADTQYF,TGTGCCAGTGGGGCTGAGAGGGCAGATACGCAGTATTTT
NA,TRBV4-1,NA,TRBJ2-3,CASSQGASTGDTQYF,TGCGCCAGCAGCCAAGGTGCCTCCACGGGGGATACGCAGTATTTT
TRBD1,TRBV10-2,NA,TRBJ1-1,CATRGLGTGDTEAFF,TGCGCCACCCGAGGGCTCGGGACAGGGGACACTGAAGCTTTCTTT
NA,TRBV7-2,NA,TRBJ1-4,CASSQGWENEKLFF,TGTGCCAGCAGCCAAGGGTGGGAAAATGAAAAACTGTTTTTT
TRBD1,TRBV19,NA,TRBJ2-2,CASSKTRTGGTGELFF,TGTGCCAGTAGTAAGACCCGGACAGGGGGAACCGGGGAGCTGTTTTTT
NA,TRBV28,NA,TRBJ1-3,CASSLRESGNTIYF,TGTGCCAGCAGTTTAAGGGAGTCTGGAAACACCATATATTTT
NA,TRBV29-1,NA,TRBJ2-2,CSVSQNTGELFF,TGCAGCGTTTCACAGAACACCGGGGAGCTGTTTTTT
NA,TRBV11-3,NA,TRBJ1-2,CASSRQSNYGYTF,TGTGCCAGCAGCCGTCAGAGTAACTATGGCTACACCTTC
NA,TRBV6-1,NA,TRBJ2-5,CASYEGGDQETQYF,TGTGCCAGCTACGAGGGCGGGGATCAAGAGACCCAGTACTTC
NA,TRBV9,NA,TRBJ2-2,CASSLQGPGELFF,TGTGCCAGCAGCTTACAGGGCCCCGGGGAGCTGTTTTTT
NA,TRBV11-3,NA,TRBJ2-7,CASSLAYEQYF,TGTGCCAGCAGCTTAGCCTACGAGCAGTACTTC
TRBD2,TRBV19,NA,TRBJ2-7,CASSMRLAGSVEQYF,TGTGCCAGTAGTATGCGGCTAGCGGGGTCCGTCGAGCAGTACTTC
NA,TRBV11-2,NA,TRBJ2-7,CASSLVRGPTRDTYEQYF,TGTGCCAGCAGCTTAGTCCGCGGGCCGACTCGAGATACCTACGAGCAGTACTTC
NA,TRBV6-1,NA,TRBJ2-7,CASSEDDSTAQYF,TGTGCCAGCAGTGAGGACGACAGTACGGCGCAGTACTTC
NA,TRBV4-3,once,TRBJ2-5,CASSQDWPTGLETQYF,TGCGCCAGCAGCCAAGATTGGCCTACCGGGCTGGAGACCCAGTACTTC
NA,TRBV4-3,NA,TRBJ1-3,CASSPDTPGNTIYF,TGCGCCAGCAGCCCAGACACCCCTGGAAACACCATATATTTT
TRBD1,TRBV6-1,NA,TRBJ1-5,CASSEEGQGGQPQHF,TGTGCCAGCAGTGAAGAAGGACAGGGAGGACAGCCCCAGCATTTT